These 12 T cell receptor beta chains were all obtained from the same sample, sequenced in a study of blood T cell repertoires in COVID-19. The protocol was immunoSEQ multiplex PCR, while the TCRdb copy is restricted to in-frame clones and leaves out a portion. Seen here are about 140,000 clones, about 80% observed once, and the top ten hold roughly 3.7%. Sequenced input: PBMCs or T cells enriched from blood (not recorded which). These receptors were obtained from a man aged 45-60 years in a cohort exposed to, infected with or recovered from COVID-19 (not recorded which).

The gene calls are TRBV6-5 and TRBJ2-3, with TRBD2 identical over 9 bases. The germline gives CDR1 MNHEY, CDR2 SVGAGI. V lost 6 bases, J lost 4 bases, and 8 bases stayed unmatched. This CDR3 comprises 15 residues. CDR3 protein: CASRGASGVSDTQYF. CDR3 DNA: TGTGCCAGCAGAGGGGCTAGCGGGGTGTCAGATACGCAGTATTTT.

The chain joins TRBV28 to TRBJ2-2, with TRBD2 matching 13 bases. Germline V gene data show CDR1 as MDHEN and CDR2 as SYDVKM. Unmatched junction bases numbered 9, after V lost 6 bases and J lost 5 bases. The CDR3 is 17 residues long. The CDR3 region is CASSPGGLAGRTGELFF. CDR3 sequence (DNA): TGTGCCAGCAGCCCTGGGGGACTAGCGGGGAGGACCGGGGAGCTGTTTTTT.

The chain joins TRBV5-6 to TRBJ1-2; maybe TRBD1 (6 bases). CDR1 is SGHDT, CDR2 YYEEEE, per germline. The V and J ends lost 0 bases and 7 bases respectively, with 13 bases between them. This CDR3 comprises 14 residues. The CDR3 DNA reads TGTGCCAGCAGCTTGGGGCCGAGGACAGCTGGCTACACCTTC. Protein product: CASSLGPRTAGYTF.

Here the CDR3 DNA reads TGTGCCAGCAGCTTACCAGCGGGAGCCCCCGGGGAGCTGTTTTTT. Encoded protein: CASSLPAGAPGELFF. The V gene is TRBV11-2, the J gene TRBJ2-2; TRBD2 matches at 8 bases. V dropped 2 bases and J dropped 6; count of bases not matched to a gene: 5. CDR1 and CDR2 (germline): SGHAT, FQNNGV. This CDR3 comprises 15 residues. The full variable domain, its missing parts supplied by reference TRBV11-2 and TRBJ2-2, is EAGVAQSPRYKIIEKRQSVAFWCNPISGHATLYWYQQILGQGPKLLIQFQNNGVVDDSQLPKDRFSAERLKGVDSTLKIQPAKLEDSAVYLCASSLPAGAPGELFFGEGSRLTVL.

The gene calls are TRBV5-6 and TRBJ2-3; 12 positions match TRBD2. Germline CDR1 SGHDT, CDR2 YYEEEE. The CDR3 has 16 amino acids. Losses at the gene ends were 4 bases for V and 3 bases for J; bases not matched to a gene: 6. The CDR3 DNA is TGTGCCAGCAGCCCCTGGACTAGCGGGGTAACAGATACGCAGTATTTT. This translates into CASSPWTSGVTDTQYF.

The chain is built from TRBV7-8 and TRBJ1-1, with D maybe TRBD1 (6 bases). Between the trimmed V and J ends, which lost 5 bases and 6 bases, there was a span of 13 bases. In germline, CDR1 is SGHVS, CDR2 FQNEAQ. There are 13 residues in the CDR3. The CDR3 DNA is TGTGCCAGCAGCCGAGACAGGACCCCTGAAGCTTTCTTT. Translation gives CASSRDRTPEAFF.

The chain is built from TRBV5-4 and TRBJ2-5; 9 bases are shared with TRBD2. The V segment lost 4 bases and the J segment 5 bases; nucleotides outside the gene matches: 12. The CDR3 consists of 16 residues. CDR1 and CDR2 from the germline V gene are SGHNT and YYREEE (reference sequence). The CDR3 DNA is TGTGCCAGCAGCCTGCCGGGACTAGCCTTGCAGGAGACCCAGTACTTC. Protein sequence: CASSLPGLALQETQYF.

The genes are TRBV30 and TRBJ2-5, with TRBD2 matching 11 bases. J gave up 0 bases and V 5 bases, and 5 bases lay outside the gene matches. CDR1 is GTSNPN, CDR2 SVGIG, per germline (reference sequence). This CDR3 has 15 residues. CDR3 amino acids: CAWAIAGGYQETQYF. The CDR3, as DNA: TGTGCCTGGGCTATAGCGGGGGGGTACCAAGAGACCCAGTACTTC.

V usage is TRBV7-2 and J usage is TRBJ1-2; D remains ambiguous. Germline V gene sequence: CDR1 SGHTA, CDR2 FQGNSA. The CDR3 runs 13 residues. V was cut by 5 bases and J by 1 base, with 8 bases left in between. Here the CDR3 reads CASSEGVNYGYTF. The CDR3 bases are TGTGCCAGCAGCGAGGGAGTTAACTATGGCTACACCTTC.

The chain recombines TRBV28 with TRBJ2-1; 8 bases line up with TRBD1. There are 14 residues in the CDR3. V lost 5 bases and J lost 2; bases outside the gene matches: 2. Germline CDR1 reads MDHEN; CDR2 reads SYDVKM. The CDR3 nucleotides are TGTGCCAGCAGTCTACAGGGGGCCTACAATGAGCAGTTCTTC. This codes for CASSLQGAYNEQFF.

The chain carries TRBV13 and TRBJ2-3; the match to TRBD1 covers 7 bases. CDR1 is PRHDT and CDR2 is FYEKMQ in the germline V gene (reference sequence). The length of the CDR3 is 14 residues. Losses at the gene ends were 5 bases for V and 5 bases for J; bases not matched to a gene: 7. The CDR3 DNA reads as TGTGCCAGCAGCCCGGCCAGGGGGAGAGATACGCAGTATTTT. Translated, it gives CASSPARGRDTQYF.

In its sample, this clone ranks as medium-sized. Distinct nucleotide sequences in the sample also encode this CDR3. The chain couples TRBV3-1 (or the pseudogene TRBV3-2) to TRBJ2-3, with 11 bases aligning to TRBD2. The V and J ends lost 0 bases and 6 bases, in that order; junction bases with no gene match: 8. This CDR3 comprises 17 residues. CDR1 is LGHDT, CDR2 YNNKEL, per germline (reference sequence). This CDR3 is CASSQEGLAGGPDTQYF. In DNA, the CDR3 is TGTGCCAGCAGCCAAGAAGGGCTAGCGGGAGGCCCCGATACGCAGTATTTT.